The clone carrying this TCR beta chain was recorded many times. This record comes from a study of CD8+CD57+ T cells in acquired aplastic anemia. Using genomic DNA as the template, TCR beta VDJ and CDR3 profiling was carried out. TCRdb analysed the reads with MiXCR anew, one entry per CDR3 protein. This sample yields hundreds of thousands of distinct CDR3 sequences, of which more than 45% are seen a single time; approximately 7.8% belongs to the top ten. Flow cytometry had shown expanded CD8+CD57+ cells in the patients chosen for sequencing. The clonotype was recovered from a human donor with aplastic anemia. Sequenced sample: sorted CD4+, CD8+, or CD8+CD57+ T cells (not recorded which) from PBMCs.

CDR3 loop: CASSPGTYEQFF. The CDR3 DNA reads as TGTGCCAGCAGCCCCGGGACTTATGAGCAGTTCTTC. The gene calls are TRBV9 and TRBJ2-1, with a tentative D call TRBD2 (6 bases). The CDR3 runs to 12 residues. Per the germline V gene, CDR1 is SGDLS and CDR2 is YYNGEE. V lost 4 bases to trimming and J lost 8 bases, with 10 bases between them.